One sample yielded the 15 T cell receptor beta chains listed below, sequenced in a study of CD8 T cells in Susac syndrome. RNA in amounts of 0.5 to 1 ug was reverse transcribed with random hexamers. TCRdb re-called the immunoSEQ multiplex PCR reads through MiXCR, storing one row per CDR3 protein. This table has 100,000 to 150,000 distinct CDR3 sequences, about 95% appearing once. Sequencing was carried out using CD8+ T cells from PBMCs. Receptors were obtained from a human donor with Susac syndrome.

The chain couples TRBV5-6 to TRBJ2-5; D is tentatively TRBD1 or TRBD2 (5 bases each). From germline, CDR1 is SGHDT and CDR2 YYEEEE. The CDR3 has 14 amino acids. The V and J ends lost 2 bases and 9 bases respectively, with 17 bases between them. The CDR3 nucleotides are TGTGCCAGCAGCTTAGGCCAACGGGGCGAGGCCCAGTACTTC. This sequence encodes CASSLGQRGEAQYF.

V and J are TRBV5-4 and TRBJ2-1; 15 positions agree with TRBD2. The CDR3 runs to 18 residues. V was pared by 3 bases and J by 0 bases, with 4 bases of the junction left unmatched. Germline CDR1 is SGHNT and CDR2 is YYREEE (reference sequence). The CDR3 loop reads CASSSGTSGRSSYNEQFF. CDR3 sequence (DNA): TGTGCCAGCAGCTCCGGGACTAGCGGGAGGAGCTCCTACAATGAGCAGTTCTTC.

V is TRBV6-2 or TRBV6-3 and J is TRBJ2-7; D possibly matches TRBD1 or TRBD2 (5 bases each). With 6 bases removed from V and 1 base from J, the gap between germline ends came to 16 bases. Germline CDR1 is MNHEY and CDR2 is SVGEGT. The CDR3 is made up of 15 amino acids. This chain's CDR3 is CASRMYGDPSYEQYF. The CDR3 region has the DNA TGTGCCAGCAGGATGTACGGGGACCCATCCTACGAGCAGTACTTC.

The chain couples TRBV11-2 to TRBJ2-5; TRBD2 matches 12 bases. V lost 0 bases, J lost 4 bases, and 0 bases stayed unmatched. This CDR3 has 15 residues. The germline V gene encodes CDR1 SGHAT and CDR2 FQNNGV. CDR3 in DNA: TGTGCCAGCAGCTTAGAACTAGCGGGAGGAGAGACCCAGTACTTC. Its protein is CASSLELAGGETQYF.

This clonotype has only one observation. This chain links TRBV30 with TRBJ2-7; 7 nucleotides align to TRBD2. CDR3 length: 13 amino acids. Germline lookup yields CDR1 GTSNPN and CDR2 SVGIG (reference sequence). The junction had 5 bases not matched to a gene; V was cut back by 5 bases and J by 1 base. CDR3 residues: CAWGGGGSYEQYF. The CDR3, as DNA: TGTGCCTGGGGCGGGGGAGGGTCCTACGAGCAGTACTTC.

V and J are TRBV7-9 and TRBJ2-1, with D unresolved. Germline V gene lookup returns CDR1 SEHNR and CDR2 FQNEAQ (reference sequence). Trimming removed 4 bases from V and 9 bases from J, with 7 bases in between. The CDR3 loop spans 11 amino acids. CDR3 bases: TGTGCCAGCAGCTACCTTTCTGAGCAGTTCTTC. It codes for CASSYLSEQFF.

This chain joins TRBV28 and TRBJ2-7; unclear D gene. Between the trimmed V and J ends, which lost 6 bases and 6 bases, there was a span of 21 bases. The germline V gene has CDR1 MDHEN and CDR2 SYDVKM. The CDR3 totals 15 residues. The DNA for the CDR3 is TGTGCCAGCAGCCCCGTGCACAGTCTCTCTACCGAGCAGTACTTC. It specifies CASSPVHSLSTEQYF. The variable domain in full, with the rest retrieved from reference TRBV28 and TRBJ2-7, is DVKVTQSSRYLVKRTGEKVFLECVQDMDHENMFWYRQDPGLGLRLIYFSYDVKMKEKGDIPEGYSVSREKKERFSLILESASTNQTSMYLCASSPVHSLSTEQYFGPGTRLTVT.

This clonotype was counted once. The genes are TRBV13 and TRBJ2-2; 7 bases are a match to TRBD2. CDR3 size: 17 residues. CDR1 PRHDT and CDR2 FYEKMQ come from the germline V gene (reference sequence). Trimming cost V 5 bases and J 6 bases; bases outside gene matches: 15. CDR3 sequence (DNA): TGTGCCAGCAGCCCAGCGGGGCTAGAAAATCGGGCCGGGGAGCTGTTTTTT. Translation gives CASSPAGLENRAGELFF.

The chain couples TRBV3-1 to TRBJ2-1, with D unresolved. Trimming stripped 1 base from V and 8 bases from J, with 9 bases between. Germline V gene data show CDR1 as LGHDT and CDR2 as YNNKEL (reference sequence). The CDR3 spans 13 residues. The CDR3 bases are TGTGCCAGCAGCCAAGTAACGGTCGATGAGCAGTTCTTC. Translation: CASSQVTVDEQFF.

The CDR3 sequence is CASSLRDISSYEQYF. In DNA, the CDR3 is TGTGCCAGCAGCTTGAGAGATATAAGCTCCTACGAGCAGTACTTC. The V gene is TRBV5-6, the J gene TRBJ2-7; no reliable D call. The V gene lost 1 base and the J gene lost 0 bases, with 11 bases spanning the gap. The CDR3 is made up of 15 amino acids. Per the germline V gene, CDR1 is SGHDT and CDR2 is YYEEEE.

The genes are TRBV5-4 and TRBJ2-3; the match to TRBD1 covers 8 bases. The germline CDR1 and CDR2 sequences are SGHNT and YYREEE (reference sequence). The V and J ends lost 3 bases and 0 bases, in that order; junction bases with no gene match: 15. CDR3 length: 19 residues. As DNA, the CDR3 is TGTGCCAGCAGCTCCGGGACAGGCTTGGCAGGGACTAGCACAGATACGCAGTATTTT. Protein sequence: CASSSGTGLAGTSTDTQYF.

This rearrangement joins TRBV5-6 to TRBJ2-1; 8 nucleotides agree with TRBD2. CDR3 length: 15 amino acids. Germline CDR1 reads SGHDT; CDR2 reads YYEEEE. V was clipped by 2 bases and J by 4 bases; unmatched bases: 5. The CDR3 loop is CASSFSGGAYNEQFF. The DNA of the CDR3 is TGTGCCAGCAGCTTTTCCGGGGGGGCATACAATGAGCAGTTCTTC.

This clonotype was observed once. This chain joins TRBV2 and TRBJ1-5; D unresolved. Trimming pared 3 bases from V and 2 bases from J, leaving 5 bases between. CDR3 length: 13 residues. The V gene's germline CDR1 is SNHLY and CDR2 FYNNEI. CDR3 sequence (DNA): TGTGCCAGCAGTGATTCTGGCAATCAGCCCCAGCATTTT. Its protein is CASSDSGNQPQHF.

J is TRBJ2-3 and V is TRBV6-2 or TRBV6-3; D is uncertain. CDR1 is MNHEY, CDR2 SVGEGT, per germline. V shed 2 bases and J shed 5 bases, with 11 bases lying between them. The CDR3 is 14 amino acids. CDR3 sequence: CASSYREEIDTQYF. As DNA, the CDR3 is TGTGCCAGCAGTTACCGTGAAGAGATAGATACGCAGTATTTT.

The chain links TRBV6-2 or TRBV6-3 to TRBJ2-5, with 9 bases fitting TRBD2. Germline V gives CDR1 MNHEY, CDR2 SVGEGT. V lost 0 bases to trimming and J lost 5 bases; unmatched junction nucleotides: 16. The CDR3 runs 19 residues. CDR3 in amino acids: CASSYSGRVAGAIGETQYF. The CDR3 region has the DNA TGTGCCAGCAGTTACTCAGGAAGGGTAGCGGGGGCCATAGGGGAGACCCAGTACTTC.